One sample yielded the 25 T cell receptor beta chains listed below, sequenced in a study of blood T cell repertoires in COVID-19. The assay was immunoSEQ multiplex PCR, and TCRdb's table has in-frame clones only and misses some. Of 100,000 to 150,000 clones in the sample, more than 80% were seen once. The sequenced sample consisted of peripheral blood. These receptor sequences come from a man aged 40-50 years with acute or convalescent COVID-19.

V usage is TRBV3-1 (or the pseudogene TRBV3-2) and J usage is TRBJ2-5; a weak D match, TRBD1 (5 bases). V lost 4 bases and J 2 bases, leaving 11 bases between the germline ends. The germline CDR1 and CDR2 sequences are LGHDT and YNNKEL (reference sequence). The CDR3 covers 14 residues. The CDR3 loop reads CASSPRQIQETQYF. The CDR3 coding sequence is TGTGCCAGCAGCCCCCGACAGATTCAAGAGACCCAGTACTTC.

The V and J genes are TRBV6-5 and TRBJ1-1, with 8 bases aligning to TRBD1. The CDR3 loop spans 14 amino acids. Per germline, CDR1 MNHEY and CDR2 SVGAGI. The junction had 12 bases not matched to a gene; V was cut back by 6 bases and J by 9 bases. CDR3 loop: CASSDWNRGKKAFF. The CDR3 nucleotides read TGTGCCAGCAGCGACTGGAACAGGGGGAAAAAAGCTTTCTTT.

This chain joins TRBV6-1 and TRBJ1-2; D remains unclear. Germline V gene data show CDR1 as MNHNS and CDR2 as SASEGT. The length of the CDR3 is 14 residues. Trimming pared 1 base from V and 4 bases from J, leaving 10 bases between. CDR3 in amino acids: CASSEVAYSYGYTF. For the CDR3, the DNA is TGTGCCAGCAGTGAAGTGGCGTACAGCTATGGCTACACCTTC.

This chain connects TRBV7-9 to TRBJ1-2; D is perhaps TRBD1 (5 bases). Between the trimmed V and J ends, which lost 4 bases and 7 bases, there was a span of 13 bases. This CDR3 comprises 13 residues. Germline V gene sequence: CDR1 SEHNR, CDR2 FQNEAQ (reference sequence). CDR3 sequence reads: CASSWDWVPGYTF. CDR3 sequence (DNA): TGTGCCAGCAGCTGGGACTGGGTTCCTGGCTACACCTTC. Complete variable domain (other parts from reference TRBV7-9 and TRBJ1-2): DTGVSQNPRHKITKRGQNVTFRCDPISEHNRLYWYRQTLGQGPEFLTYFQNEAQLEKSRLLSDRFSAERPKGSFSTLEIQRTEQGDSAMYLCASSWDWVPGYTFGSGTRLTVV.

The CDR3 loop reads CASSQRGIPYTGELFF. The CDR3 DNA sequence: TGTGCCAGCAGCCAGAGGGGGATTCCCTACACCGGGGAGCTGTTTTTT. This chain joins TRBV7-8 and TRBJ2-2; a possible D gene is TRBD1 (6 bases). V was cut by 5 bases and J by 3 bases, with 16 bases left in between. The CDR3 has 16 amino acids. Germline-derived CDR1 and CDR2 are SGHVS and FQNEAQ.

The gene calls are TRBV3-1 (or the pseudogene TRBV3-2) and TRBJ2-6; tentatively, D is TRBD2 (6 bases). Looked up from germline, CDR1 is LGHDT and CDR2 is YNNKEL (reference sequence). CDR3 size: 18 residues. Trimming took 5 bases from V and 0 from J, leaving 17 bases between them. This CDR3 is CASSYLGLTSSGANVLTF. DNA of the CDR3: TGTGCCAGCAGCTACTTAGGACTAACCAGCTCTGGGGCCAACGTCCTGACTTTC.

The CDR3 nucleotides read TGTGCCAGCAGTTTGGGGACAGACTACAATGAGCAGTTCTTC. Residues: CASSLGTDYNEQFF. V gene TRBV27 combines with J gene TRBJ2-1; TRBD1 aligns across 7 bases. The CDR3 is made up of 14 amino acids. Losses at the gene ends were 3 bases for V and 3 bases for J; bases not matched to a gene: 2. CDR1 is MNHEY and CDR2 is SMNVEV in the germline V gene (reference sequence).

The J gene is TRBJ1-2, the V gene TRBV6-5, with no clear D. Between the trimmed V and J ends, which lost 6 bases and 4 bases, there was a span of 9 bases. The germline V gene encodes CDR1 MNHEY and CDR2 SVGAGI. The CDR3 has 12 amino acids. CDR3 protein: CASSLGPYGYTF. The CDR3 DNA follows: TGTGCCAGCAGCCTGGGCCCCTATGGCTACACCTTC.

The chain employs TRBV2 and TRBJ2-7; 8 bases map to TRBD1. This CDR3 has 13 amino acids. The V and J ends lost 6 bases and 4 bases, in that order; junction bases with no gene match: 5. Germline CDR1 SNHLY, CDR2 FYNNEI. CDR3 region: CASRQGARYEQYF. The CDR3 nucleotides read TGTGCCAGCAGGCAGGGGGCGAGGTACGAGCAGTACTTC.

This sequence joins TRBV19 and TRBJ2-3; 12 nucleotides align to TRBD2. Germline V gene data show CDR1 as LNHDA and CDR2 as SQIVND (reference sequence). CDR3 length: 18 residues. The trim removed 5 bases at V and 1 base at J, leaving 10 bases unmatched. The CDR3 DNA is TGTGCCAGTAGTTCCCTAGCGGGGGGGGGTTTGGGCACAGATACGCAGTATTTT. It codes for CASSSLAGGGLGTDTQYF.

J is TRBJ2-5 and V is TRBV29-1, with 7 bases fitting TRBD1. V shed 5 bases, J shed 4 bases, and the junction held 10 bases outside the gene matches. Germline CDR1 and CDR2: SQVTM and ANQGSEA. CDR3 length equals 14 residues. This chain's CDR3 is CSVTGANYLETQYF. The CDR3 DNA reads TGCAGCGTTACAGGGGCGAATTACTTAGAGACCCAGTACTTC.

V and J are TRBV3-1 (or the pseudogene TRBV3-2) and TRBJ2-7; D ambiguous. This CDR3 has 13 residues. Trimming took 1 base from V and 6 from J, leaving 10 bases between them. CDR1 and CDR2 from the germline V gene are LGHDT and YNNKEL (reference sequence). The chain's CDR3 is CASSQAWALEQYF. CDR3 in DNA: TGTGCCAGCAGCCAAGCTTGGGCACTCGAGCAGTACTTC.

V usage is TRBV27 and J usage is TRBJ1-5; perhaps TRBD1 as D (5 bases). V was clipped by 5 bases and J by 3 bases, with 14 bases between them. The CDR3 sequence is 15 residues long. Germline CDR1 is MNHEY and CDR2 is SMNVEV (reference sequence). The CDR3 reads CASSKFGTYNQPQHF. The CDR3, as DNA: TGTGCCAGCAGTAAATTTGGGACTTACAATCAGCCCCAGCATTTT.

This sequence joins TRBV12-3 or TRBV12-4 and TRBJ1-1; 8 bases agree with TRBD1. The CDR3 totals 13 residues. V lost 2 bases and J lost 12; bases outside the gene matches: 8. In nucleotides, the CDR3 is TGTGCCAGCAGTTTAAACAGGGGGGGTGTAACTTTCTTT. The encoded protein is CASSLNRGGVTFF.

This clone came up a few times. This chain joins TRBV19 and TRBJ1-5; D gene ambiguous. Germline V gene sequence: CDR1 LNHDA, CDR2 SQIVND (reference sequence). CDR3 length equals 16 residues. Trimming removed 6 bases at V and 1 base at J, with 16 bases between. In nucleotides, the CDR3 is TGTGCCAGTAGGCTTTCGGGAGGCCAAAGCAATCAGCCCCAGCATTTT. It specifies CASRLSGGQSNQPQHF.

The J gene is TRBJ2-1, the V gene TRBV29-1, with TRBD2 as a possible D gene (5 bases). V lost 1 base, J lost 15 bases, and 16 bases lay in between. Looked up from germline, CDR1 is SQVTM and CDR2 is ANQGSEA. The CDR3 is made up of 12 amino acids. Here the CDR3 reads CSVEVPGLRGFF. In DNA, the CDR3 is TGCAGCGTTGAAGTCCCGGGCCTTCGGGGGTTCTTC.

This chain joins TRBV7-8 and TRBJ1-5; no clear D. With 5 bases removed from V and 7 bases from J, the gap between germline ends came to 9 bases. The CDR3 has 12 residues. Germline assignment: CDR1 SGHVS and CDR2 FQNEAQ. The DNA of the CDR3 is TGTGCCAGCAGCCCCATGGGCCAGCCCCAGCATTTT. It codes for CASSPMGQPQHF.

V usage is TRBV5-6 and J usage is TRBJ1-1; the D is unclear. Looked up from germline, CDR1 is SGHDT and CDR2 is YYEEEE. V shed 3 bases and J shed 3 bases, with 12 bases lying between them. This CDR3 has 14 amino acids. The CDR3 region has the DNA TGTGCCAGCAGCTCCCCTGGGGAGGACACTGAAGCTTTCTTT. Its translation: CASSSPGEDTEAFF.

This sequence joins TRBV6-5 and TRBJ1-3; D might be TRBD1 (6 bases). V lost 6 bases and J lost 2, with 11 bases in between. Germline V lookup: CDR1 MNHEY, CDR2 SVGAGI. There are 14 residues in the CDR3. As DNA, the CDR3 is TGTGCCAGCAGCGACAGGTTCGCTGGAAACACCATATATTTT. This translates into CASSDRFAGNTIYF.

The CDR3 reads CASSSGQGHGYTF. In nucleotides, the CDR3 is TGTGCCAGCAGCTCGGGACAGGGGCATGGCTACACCTTC. The chain carries TRBV5-8 and TRBJ1-2, with 10 bases aligning to TRBD1. The germline CDR1 and CDR2 sequences are SGHTS and YDEGEE. The CDR3 spans 13 residues. Trimming at V came to 3 bases and at J to 6 bases, leaving 2 bases not matched to a gene.

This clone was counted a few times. CDR3 bases: TGTGCCAGCGCCCCGGGACTCAACTACAATGAGCAGTTCTTC. Encoded protein: CASAPGLNYNEQFF. V usage is TRBV7-8 and J usage is TRBJ2-1; possibly TRBD2 for D (6 bases). The germline CDR1 and CDR2 sequences are SGHVS and FQNEAQ. The CDR3 is 14 residues long. Trimming left V 8 bases short and J 3 bases short, with 14 bases between.

The CDR3 here is CASSLGSFSSYEDTEAFF. In DNA form, the CDR3 reads TGCGCCAGCAGCTTGGGAAGTTTTAGTTCCTATGAGGACACTGAAGCTTTCTTT. The chain couples TRBV5-1 to TRBJ1-1; D is ambiguous. The germline gives CDR1 SGHRS, CDR2 YFSETQ. V was clipped by 0 bases and J by 3 bases, with 21 bases between them. This CDR3 comprises 18 residues.

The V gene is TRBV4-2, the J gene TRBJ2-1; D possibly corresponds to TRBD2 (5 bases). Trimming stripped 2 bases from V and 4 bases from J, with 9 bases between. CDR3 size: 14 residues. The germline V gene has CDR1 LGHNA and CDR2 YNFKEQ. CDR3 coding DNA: TGTGCCAGCAGCCAATCCGTAGCGTACAATGAGCAGTTCTTC. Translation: CASSQSVAYNEQFF.

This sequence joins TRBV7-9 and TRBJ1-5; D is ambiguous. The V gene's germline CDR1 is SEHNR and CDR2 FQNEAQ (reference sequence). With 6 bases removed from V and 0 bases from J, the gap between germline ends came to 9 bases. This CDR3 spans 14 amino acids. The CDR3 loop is CASSLSSSNQPQHF. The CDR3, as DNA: TGTGCCAGCAGTTTAAGCTCTAGCAATCAGCCCCAGCATTTT.

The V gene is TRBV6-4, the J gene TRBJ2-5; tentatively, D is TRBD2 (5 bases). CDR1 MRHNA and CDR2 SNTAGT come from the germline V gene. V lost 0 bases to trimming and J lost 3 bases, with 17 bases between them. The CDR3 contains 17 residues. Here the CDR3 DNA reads TGTGCCAGCAGTGACTCTAGGACCCCGGAGACTAAAGAGACCCAGTACTTC. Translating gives CASSDSRTPETKETQYF.